What follows describes a single T cell receptor (beta chain). The target antigen is unknown. This record comes from a study of cytomegalovirus exposure and HLA in healthy donors. General observations from the study: Roughly even sequencing depth across donors was the assumption behind the presence/absence analyses. A few chains tied to CMV proved CMV antigen-specific in vitro. A classifier reportedly called cytomegalovirus status with high sensitivity and specificity.

Trimming took 8 bases from V and 0 from J, leaving 14 bases between them. The CDR3 has 16 amino acids. Germline V gene sequence: CDR1 ENHRY, CDR2 SYGVKD. The PCR was carried out with 60 Vbeta primers and 13 Jbeta primers. TCRdb's copy holds only in-frame clones and misses some; the assay was immunoSEQ multiplex PCR. The sample consists of some 96,000 clones, roughly 80% of them appearing once. The receptor was derived from a middle-aged man in good health and CMV-seropositive. The chain recombines TRBV10-3 with TRBJ2-6; TRBD1 might be the D (7 bases). Sequencing input: PBMCs. The CDR3 nucleotides are TGTGCCATCGCGGGACAGACAAACTCTGGGGCCAACGTCCTGACTTTC. Its protein is CAIAGQTNSGANVLTF.